The entry below gives a single T cell receptor (beta chain) sequence along with its context. What it binds is not known. Prepared TCR beta cDNA libraries contained unique molecular identifiers. Once roughly 0.85 to 11 million T cells were used, hundreds of thousands of cDNA molecules resulted. TCRdb re-derived calls from the PCR reads in MiXCR, one entry per CDR3 protein. The sample lists roughly 700,000 distinct CDR3 sequences, 25% to 30% occurring once. The ends were cut back, 5 bases at V and 0 bases at J, with 15 bases in the middle. Germline V gene sequence: CDR1 SGHRS, CDR2 YFSETQ. The length of the CDR3 is 16 residues. The data belong to a study of post-analysis software for immune sequencing data. Study-level information: Courses of disease covered relapsing-remitting, secondary progressive and progressive-relapsing multiple sclerosis. Whole-study findings and limits: Comparison with controls showed significantly lower normalized Chao1 diversity in multiple sclerosis patients. The authors found that F measure strongly co-clustered same-batch samples. Compared with controls, patients had more of about five TRBV segments, including TRBV5-6, TRBV5-1 and TRBV20-1.

What was sequenced was blood. The genes are TRBV5-1 and TRBJ2-1; D uncertain. The TCR comes from a girl under 18 with multiple sclerosis. The CDR3 nucleotides are TGCGCCAGCAGAACGACCTGGAGCGACTCCTACAATGAGCAGTTCTTC. Translated, it gives CASRTTWSDSYNEQFF.